Listed below are T cell receptor beta chains from one sample, sequenced in a study of OX40 agonist ivuxolimab in advanced cancers. The data were produced by immunoSEQ multiplex PCR, yet TCRdb's version contains in-frame clones alone and is incomplete. The table includes 71,000 or so clones, 70% to 90% detected once. The source material was CD4+ or CD8+ T cells sorted from blood, sampled in a trial of the OX40 agonist ivuxolimab. The source is an adult with an advanced solid tumor such as melanoma, head and neck, liver or kidney cancer. CDR3s include the opening cysteine and the closing phenylalanine or tryptophan. D genes are given only for firm matches. A row's size may be missing; if present it is once, few, many or a size class.

CDR3aa: CASSLASSYNEQFF; CDR3nt: TGCGCCAGCAGCTTGGCCTCTAGCTACAATGAGCAGTTCTTC; abundance: -; d_gene: -; v_gene: TRBV5-1; len: 14; j_gene: TRBJ2-1
CDR3aa: CASRPTGRNEQFF; CDR3nt: TGTGCCAGCAGGCCTACAGGGAGAAACGAGCAGTTCTTC; abundance: once; d_gene: -; v_gene: TRBV7-2; len: 13; j_gene: TRBJ2-1
CDR3aa: CASSRWTGEESEQYF; CDR3nt: TGTGCCAGCAGCCGATGGACAGGGGAAGAGAGCGAGCAGTACTTC; abundance: -; d_gene: TRBD1; v_gene: TRBV7-3; len: 15; j_gene: TRBJ2-7
CDR3aa: CASSVGSGSANTQYF; CDR3nt: TGTGCCAGCAGCGTAGGTAGCGGGAGTGCAAATACGCAGTATTTT; abundance: -; d_gene: TRBD2; v_gene: TRBV9; len: 15; j_gene: TRBJ2-3
CDR3aa: CASSRGAGHGRSAEAFF; CDR3nt: TGCGCCAGCAGTCGGGGGGCGGGGCACGGGAGATCAGCTGAAGCTTTCTTT; abundance: -; d_gene: -; v_gene: TRBV5-1; len: 17; j_gene: TRBJ1-1
CDR3aa: CASSGDGQGGQPQHF; CDR3nt: TGTGCCAGCAGTGGGGATGGACAGGGTGGTCAGCCCCAGCATTTT; abundance: few; d_gene: TRBD1; v_gene: TRBV2; len: 15; j_gene: TRBJ1-5
CDR3aa: CACRDRGAGELFF; CDR3nt: TGTGCCTGCCGGGACAGGGGTGCCGGGGAGCTGTTTTTT; abundance: -; d_gene: TRBD1; v_gene: TRBV30; len: 13; j_gene: TRBJ2-2
CDR3aa: CASSDRDRAINEQFF; CDR3nt: TGTGCCAGCAGCGACCGGGACAGGGCTATCAATGAGCAGTTCTTC; abundance: -; d_gene: TRBD1; v_gene: TRBV11-3; len: 15; j_gene: TRBJ2-1
CDR3aa: CASSSRTGTDTQYF; CDR3nt: TGTGCCAGCAGCTCGCGGACAGGCACAGATACGCAGTATTTT; abundance: -; d_gene: -; v_gene: TRBV7-9; len: 14; j_gene: TRBJ2-3
CDR3aa: CASSIPMDDRKNTEAFF; CDR3nt: TGTGCCAGTAGTATCCCTATGGATGACAGGAAGAACACTGAAGCTTTCTTT; abundance: -; d_gene: -; v_gene: TRBV19; len: 17; j_gene: TRBJ1-1
CDR3aa: CASSVEGLINSPLHF; CDR3nt: TGTGCCAGCAGCGTAGAAGGTCTTATTAATTCACCCCTCCACTTT; abundance: -; d_gene: -; v_gene: TRBV9; len: 15; j_gene: TRBJ1-6
CDR3aa: CASTPAGANVLTF; CDR3nt: TGTGCCAGCACCCCCGCTGGGGCCAACGTCCTGACTTTC; abundance: -; d_gene: -; v_gene: TRBV7-9; len: 13; j_gene: TRBJ2-6
CDR3aa: CASSLAGEPAFF; CDR3nt: TGCGCCAGCAGCTTGGCCGGAGAGCCGGCTTTCTTT; abundance: -; d_gene: -; v_gene: TRBV5-1; len: 12; j_gene: TRBJ1-1
CDR3aa: CASSMEGTTGQPQHF; CDR3nt: TGTGCCAGTAGTATGGAGGGGACCACTGGTCAGCCCCAGCATTTT; abundance: -; d_gene: -; v_gene: TRBV19; len: 15; j_gene: TRBJ1-5
CDR3aa: CASSQRISGTEAFF; CDR3nt: TGTGCCAGCAGCCAACGGATATCAGGCACTGAAGCTTTCTTT; abundance: -; d_gene: -; v_gene: TRBV14; len: 14; j_gene: TRBJ1-1
CDR3aa: CASSQGQSSYEQYF; CDR3nt: TGTGCCAGCAGCCAAGGACAGAGCTCCTACGAGCAGTACTTC; abundance: -; d_gene: -; v_gene: TRBV6-5; len: 14; j_gene: TRBJ2-7
CDR3aa: CASSLGFGGSTEAFF; CDR3nt: TGTGCCAGCAGCTTAGGTTTCGGGGGGAGCACTGAAGCTTTCTTT; abundance: -; d_gene: -; v_gene: TRBV7-9; len: 15; j_gene: TRBJ1-1
CDR3aa: CASRSRQGATGELFF; CDR3nt: TGTGCCAGTAGGTCCCGGCAGGGGGCAACCGGGGAGCTGTTTTTT; abundance: -; d_gene: TRBD1; v_gene: TRBV19; len: 15; j_gene: TRBJ2-2
CDR3aa: CASSPTRGSYEQFF; CDR3nt: TGTGCCAGCTCGCCCACCCGTGGCTCATACGAGCAGTTCTTC; abundance: -; d_gene: -; v_gene: TRBV6-1; len: 14; j_gene: TRBJ2-1
CDR3aa: CASSDREYTEAFF; CDR3nt: TGTGCCAGCAGTGACAGGGAGTACACTGAAGCTTTCTTT; abundance: -; d_gene: -; v_gene: TRBV6-1; len: 13; j_gene: TRBJ1-1
CDR3aa: CASSYLGQGKRLFF; CDR3nt: TGTGCCAGCAGTTACCTAGGACAGGGGAAGAGACTGTTTTTT; abundance: -; d_gene: TRBD1; v_gene: TRBV6-5; len: 14; j_gene: TRBJ1-4
CDR3aa: CASSVSGTNTEAFF; CDR3nt: TGTGCCAGCAGCGTATCGGGGACGAACACTGAAGCTTTCTTT; abundance: -; d_gene: -; v_gene: TRBV9; len: 14; j_gene: TRBJ1-1
CDR3aa: CASSFLRASGATDTQYF; CDR3nt: TGTGCCAGCAGCTTCCTTCGGGCCAGCGGGGCCACAGATACGCAGTATTTT; abundance: -; d_gene: TRBD2; v_gene: TRBV13; len: 17; j_gene: TRBJ2-3
CDR3aa: CAWSRDTGNTIYF; CDR3nt: TGTGCCTGGAGTAGGGACACTGGAAACACCATATATTTT; abundance: medium-sized; d_gene: -; v_gene: TRBV30; len: 13; j_gene: TRBJ1-3
CDR3aa: CASSQGGGGVPQETQYF; CDR3nt: TGCGCCAGCAGCCAAGGAGGCGGGGGGGTCCCCCAAGAGACCCAGTACTTC; abundance: -; d_gene: TRBD2; v_gene: TRBV4-1; len: 17; j_gene: TRBJ2-5
CDR3aa: CASSDSRRSTNEKLFF; CDR3nt: TGTGCCAGCAGTGACAGCCGGAGATCAACTAATGAAAAACTGTTTTTT; abundance: once; d_gene: -; v_gene: TRBV6-1; len: 16; j_gene: TRBJ1-4
CDR3aa: CASSLRGDEQFF; CDR3nt: TGCGCCAGCAGCTTAAGAGGGGATGAGCAGTTCTTC; abundance: -; d_gene: -; v_gene: TRBV5-1; len: 12; j_gene: TRBJ2-1
CDR3aa: CASSRGRITSTDTQYF; CDR3nt: TGTGCCAGCAGCCGAGGGCGGATCACTAGCACAGATACGCAGTATTTT; abundance: -; d_gene: -; v_gene: TRBV5-4; len: 16; j_gene: TRBJ2-3
CDR3aa: CASSLDRVPYNEQFF; CDR3nt: TGTGCCAGCAGCTTAGACAGGGTACCCTACAATGAGCAGTTCTTC; abundance: -; d_gene: -; v_gene: TRBV7-2; len: 15; j_gene: TRBJ2-1
CDR3aa: CASSPLGGVYNEQFF; CDR3nt: TGTGCCAGCAGCCCCCTAGGGGGCGTTTACAATGAGCAGTTCTTC; abundance: -; d_gene: TRBD1; v_gene: TRBV4-2; len: 15; j_gene: TRBJ2-1
CDR3aa: CASSLQGASNEQFF; CDR3nt: TGCGCCAGCAGCTTACAGGGGGCTTCCAATGAGCAGTTCTTC; abundance: -; d_gene: TRBD1; v_gene: TRBV5-1; len: 14; j_gene: TRBJ2-1
CDR3aa: CASSLDRFGDTEAFF; CDR3nt: TGTGCCAGCAGCTTGGACAGGTTTGGCGACACTGAAGCTTTCTTT; abundance: -; d_gene: -; v_gene: TRBV5-6; len: 15; j_gene: TRBJ1-1